This T cell receptor (beta chain) was identified in a study of blood T cell repertoires in COVID-19. About the study: Samples of COVID-19 (acute and convalescent) were obtained from the United States, Italy and Spain.

The protocol was immunoSEQ multiplex PCR, while the TCRdb copy is restricted to in-frame clones and leaves out a portion. The sample includes about 93,000 clones, roughly 79% of them seen just once. The V gene lost 6 bases and the J gene lost 1 base, with 6 bases spanning the gap. Germline loops: CDR1 MNHNY, CDR2 SVGAGI (reference sequence). The CDR3 is 12 residues long. J is TRBJ1-2 and V is TRBV6-6, with D perhaps TRBD1 (5 bases). The sample was peripheral blood. The clonotype originates from a human donor in a cohort sampled during active COVID-19. CDR3 protein: CASRDSNYGYTF. The CDR3 DNA follows: TGTGCCAGCAGAGACAGTAACTATGGCTACACCTTC.